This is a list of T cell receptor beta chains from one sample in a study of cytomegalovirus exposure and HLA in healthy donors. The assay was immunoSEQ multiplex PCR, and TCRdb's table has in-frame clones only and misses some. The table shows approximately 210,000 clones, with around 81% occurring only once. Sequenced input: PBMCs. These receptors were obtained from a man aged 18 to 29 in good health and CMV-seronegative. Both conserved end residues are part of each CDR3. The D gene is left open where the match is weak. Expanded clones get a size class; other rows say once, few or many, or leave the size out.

cdr3_aa: CASSESKPSGGAGELFF
cdr3_nt: TGCGCCAGCAGTGAGTCGAAGCCTAGCGGGGGAGCCGGGGAGCTGTTTTTT
clone_size: -
j_call: TRBJ2-2
d_call: TRBD2
v_call: TRBV10-1

cdr3_aa: CASSWRLGNTEAFF
cdr3_nt: TGTGCCAGCAGCTGGAGATTAGGGAACACTGAAGCTTTCTTT
clone_size: -
j_call: TRBJ1-1
d_call: -
v_call: TRBV9

cdr3_aa: CASSARLAGAYEQYF
cdr3_nt: TGTGCCAGCAGTGCCCGTCTAGCGGGGGCCTACGAGCAGTACTTC
clone_size: once
j_call: TRBJ2-7
d_call: TRBD2
v_call: TRBV6-1

cdr3_aa: CASSFFRGSNGYTF
cdr3_nt: TGTGCCAGCAGCTTTTTCAGGGGCTCTAATGGCTACACCTTC
clone_size: -
j_call: TRBJ1-2
d_call: -
v_call: TRBV5-4

cdr3_aa: CASSLSDRLAGLGTQYF
cdr3_nt: TGTGCCAGCAGTTTATCGGACAGGCTAGCGGGGTTGGGGACCCAGTACTTC
clone_size: -
j_call: TRBJ2-5
d_call: TRBD2
v_call: TRBV27

cdr3_aa: CASSWGLAANEQFF
cdr3_nt: TGTGCCAGCAGTTGGGGACTAGCGGCTAATGAGCAGTTCTTC
clone_size: -
j_call: TRBJ2-1
d_call: TRBD2
v_call: TRBV27

cdr3_aa: CSVAERVNTEAFF
cdr3_nt: TGCAGCGTTGCGGAGCGGGTGAACACTGAAGCTTTCTTT
clone_size: -
j_call: TRBJ1-1
d_call: -
v_call: TRBV29-1

cdr3_aa: CAWAGGARETQYF
cdr3_nt: TGTGCCTGGGCCGGCGGGGCCCGGGAGACCCAGTACTTC
clone_size: -
j_call: TRBJ2-5
d_call: -
v_call: TRBV30

cdr3_aa: CASSFDTGELFF
cdr3_nt: TGTGCCAGCAGCTTCGACACCGGGGAGCTGTTTTTT
clone_size: -
j_call: TRBJ2-2
d_call: -
v_call: TRBV7-9

cdr3_aa: CASSISLTDDYGYTF
cdr3_nt: TGTGCCAGTAGTATAAGTCTGACAGACGACTATGGCTACACCTTC
clone_size: once
j_call: TRBJ1-2
d_call: -
v_call: TRBV19

cdr3_aa: CASSLQRGQETQYF
cdr3_nt: TGCGCCAGCAGCCTCCAGCGGGGCCAAGAGACCCAGTACTTC
clone_size: -
j_call: TRBJ2-5
d_call: TRBD2
v_call: TRBV5-1

cdr3_aa: CATSRVRFGMGGSINTIYF
cdr3_nt: TGTGCCACCAGCAGGGTTCGTTTTGGAATGGGAGGGTCGATCAACACCATATATTTT
clone_size: once
j_call: TRBJ1-3
d_call: -
v_call: TRBV15

cdr3_aa: CASSPRQDEQYF
cdr3_nt: TGTGCCAGCAGTCCCCGCCAGGACGAGCAGTACTTC
clone_size: -
j_call: TRBJ2-7
d_call: -
v_call: TRBV28

cdr3_aa: CSSSFPGRAGYEQYF
cdr3_nt: TGTTCCAGCAGCTTCCCAGGGAGGGCGGGCTACGAGCAGTACTTC
clone_size: -
j_call: TRBJ2-7
d_call: TRBD2
v_call: TRBV7-9

cdr3_aa: CASSPPQVRVYEQYF
cdr3_nt: TGTGCCAGCAGCCCACCCCAGGTGAGAGTCTACGAGCAGTACTTC
clone_size: -
j_call: TRBJ2-7
d_call: -
v_call: TRBV7-9

cdr3_aa: CASGGSFLAKTTTDTQYF
cdr3_nt: TGCGCCAGCGGAGGATCATTTCTAGCGAAGACAACCACAGATACGCAGTATTTT
clone_size: -
j_call: TRBJ2-3
d_call: -
v_call: TRBV23-1

cdr3_aa: CASSPEDGLPGGEQFF
cdr3_nt: TGTGCCAGCAGCCCAGAGGACGGACTACCGGGGGGTGAGCAGTTCTTC
clone_size: -
j_call: TRBJ2-1
d_call: TRBD2
v_call: TRBV5-6

cdr3_aa: CASSVRGPGFYNEQFF
cdr3_nt: TGTGCCAGCAGCGTAAGAGGACCGGGATTCTACAATGAGCAGTTCTTC
clone_size: -
j_call: TRBJ2-1
d_call: -
v_call: TRBV9

cdr3_aa: CASSLGGGGVADTQYF
cdr3_nt: TGTGCCAGCAGCTTGGGTGGCGGGGGGGTAGCAGATACGCAGTATTTT
clone_size: -
j_call: TRBJ2-3
d_call: TRBD2
v_call: TRBV5-6

cdr3_aa: CASSTGERYEQYF
cdr3_nt: TGCGCCAGCTCCACAGGGGAACGCTACGAGCAGTACTTC
clone_size: -
j_call: TRBJ2-7
d_call: TRBD1
v_call: TRBV5-1

cdr3_aa: CASGLRDRVLQETQYF
cdr3_nt: TGTGCTAGTGGTTTGAGGGACAGGGTTCTTCAAGAGACCCAGTACTTC
clone_size: -
j_call: TRBJ2-5
d_call: TRBD1
v_call: TRBV12-5

cdr3_aa: CASSQIPGLAGPLFNYEQYF
cdr3_nt: TGTGCCAGCAGTCAAATACCGGGACTAGCGGGGCCCCTCTTCAACTACGAGCAGTACTTC
clone_size: few
j_call: TRBJ2-7
d_call: TRBD2
v_call: TRBV27

cdr3_aa: CASSTGQGAETFF
cdr3_nt: TGTGCCAGCAGCACGGGACAGGGGGCTGAAACTTTCTTT
clone_size: -
j_call: TRBJ1-1
d_call: TRBD1
v_call: TRBV2

cdr3_aa: CASELGSEQYF
cdr3_nt: TGTGCCAGCGAACTAGGGAGCGAGCAGTACTTC
clone_size: few
j_call: TRBJ2-7
d_call: -
v_call: TRBV7-2

cdr3_aa: CASSLGQGQNIQYF
cdr3_nt: TGTGCCAGCAGCTTGGGACAGGGGCAAAACATTCAGTACTTC
clone_size: -
j_call: TRBJ2-4
d_call: TRBD1
v_call: TRBV13

cdr3_aa: CASSRDSGTVKNIQYF
cdr3_nt: TGTGCCAGCAGCCGCGACTCCGGGACAGTAAAAAACATTCAGTACTTC
clone_size: -
j_call: TRBJ2-4
d_call: TRBD1
v_call: TRBV7-9

cdr3_aa: CASSESVRANTGELFF
cdr3_nt: TGCGCCAGCAGTGAATCGGTCAGGGCGAACACCGGGGAGCTGTTTTTT
clone_size: -
j_call: TRBJ2-2
d_call: -
v_call: TRBV10-1

cdr3_aa: CASSQDALAGGIAYEQYF
cdr3_nt: TGCGCCAGCAGCCAAGATGCCCTAGCGGGAGGGATTGCCTACGAGCAGTACTTC
clone_size: -
j_call: TRBJ2-7
d_call: TRBD2
v_call: TRBV4-3

cdr3_aa: CAWSRQGSETQYF
cdr3_nt: TGTGCCTGGAGTCGGCAGGGGAGCGAGACCCAGTACTTC
clone_size: -
j_call: TRBJ2-5
d_call: -
v_call: TRBV30

cdr3_aa: CASSPRLSGQGNTEAFF
cdr3_nt: TGTGCCAGCAGCCCAAGGTTATCGGGACAGGGGAACACTGAAGCCTTCTTT
clone_size: -
j_call: TRBJ1-1
d_call: TRBD1
v_call: TRBV7-8

cdr3_aa: CASSADREDEQYF
cdr3_nt: TGTGCCAGCAGCGCGGACAGGGAGGACGAGCAGTACTTC
clone_size: -
j_call: TRBJ2-7
d_call: TRBD1
v_call: TRBV9